Here is one TCR beta chain with its context. The antigen is undetermined. A read error may produce the germline difference seen at one junction end. The data stem from a study of tumor and adjacent non-tumor tissue in lung cancer. General observations from the study: Tumor repertoires had a smaller top 100 clone share than normal lung.

This CDR3 spans 13 amino acids. CDR1 is MNHEY, CDR2 SVGAGI, per germline. This sample's RNA came from whole unsorted tissue. This non-tumor lung sample came from over 3 cm beyond the tumor edge. Three rounds of nested PCR, following a modified ARM-PCR protocol, produced the TCRbeta library. One entry per CDR3 protein results from TCRdb running MiXCR on the multiplex PCR reads. The repertoire holds 100,000 or so distinct CDR3 sequences, about 80% seen once, with under 40% in the top ten. Material: distant non-tumor lung tissue. This clonotype originated in a man in his sixties with small cell lung cancer. V gene TRBV6-5 combines with J gene TRBJ2-7; D remains unclear. The CDR3 region has the DNA TGTGCTAGCAGGAACGCGGCTCTCAACGAGCGGTACTTC. Its protein is CASRNAALNERYF.